The 15 T cell receptor beta chains given below trace back to one sample, sequenced in a study of T cells in localized non-small cell lung cancer. Clones were sequenced by immunoSEQ multiplex PCR, and TCRdb holds only the in-frame ones, with some missing. The repertoire holds about 26,000 clones, with 88% as singletons. Here the sequenced sample was peripheral blood, taken before any cancer treatment. Source of these receptors: a female donor older than 55 with stage II squamous cell lung carcinoma.

The chain links TRBV2 to TRBJ1-4, with 9 bases matching TRBD1. Germline trimming cut 8 bases from V and 5 bases from J; bases unmatched to any gene: 3. The CDR3 length is 13 residues. The germline CDR1 and CDR2 sequences are SNHLY and FYNNEI. DNA of the CDR3: TGTGCCAGCGCAGGGACAGGGAATGAAAAACTGTTTTTT. Protein: CASAGTGNEKLFF.

The V and J genes are TRBV7-2 and TRBJ2-3; 9 nucleotides line up with TRBD2. Germline CDR1 and CDR2: SGHTA and FQGNSA. V dropped 3 bases and J dropped 2; count of bases not matched to a gene: 3. The CDR3 has 15 amino acids. For the CDR3, the DNA is TGTGCCAGCAGCTTTGTAGCGGGGGCCACAGATACGCAGTATTTT. Amino acid sequence: CASSFVAGATDTQYF.

The chain has TRBV6-4 and TRBJ1-2, with TRBD1 matching 8 bases. The CDR3 spans 14 residues. V lost 0 bases to trimming and J lost 7 bases; unmatched junction nucleotides: 4. CDR1 is MRHNA, CDR2 SNTAGT, per germline. The CDR3 nucleotides read TGTGCCAGCAGTGACTCGCAGGGGGCGAGTGGCTACACCTTC. The encoded protein is CASSDSQGASGYTF.

The rearrangement joins TRBV30 to TRBJ1-2; D is possibly TRBD1 (5 bases). V was pared by 2 bases and J by 4 bases, with 17 bases between. CDR1 is GTSNPN, CDR2 SVGIG, per germline (reference sequence). The CDR3 is made up of 15 amino acids. The CDR3 DNA reads TGTGCCTGGAGTTCCCCAGGGTCGGAGCTCTATGGCTACACCTTC. Translated: CAWSSPGSELYGYTF.

The gene calls are TRBV6-1 and TRBJ2-1; possibly TRBD2 for D (5 bases). The CDR3 is made up of 15 amino acids. In germline, CDR1 is MNHNS, CDR2 SASEGT. The ends were cut back, 0 bases at V and 7 bases at J, with 13 bases in the middle. Here the CDR3 DNA reads TGTGCCAGCAGTGAAGCCGCGGGTGGAAAGAATGAGCAGTTCTTC. Its protein product is CASSEAAGGKNEQFF.

The rearrangement links TRBV5-6 to TRBJ1-2, with 7 bases identical to TRBD1. The J segment lost 9 bases and the V segment lost 4 bases, leaving 15 bases of the junction unmatched. The CDR3 runs 15 residues. In germline, CDR1 is SGHDT, CDR2 YYEEEE. The CDR3 region has the DNA TGTGCCAGCAGCATGGGCGCAGGGGGTGTAACTAGCTACACCTTC. Translated, it gives CASSMGAGGVTSYTF. Complete variable domain (other parts from reference TRBV5-6 and TRBJ1-2): DAGVTQSPTHLIKTRGQQVTLRCSPKSGHDTVSWYQQALGQGPQFIFQYYEEEERQRGNFPDRFSGHQFPNYSSELNVNALLLGDSALYLCASSMGAGGVTSYTFGSGTRLTVV.

The J gene is TRBJ2-3, the V gene TRBV11-1, with 8 positions matching TRBD2. V shed 2 bases, J shed 4 bases, and the junction held 2 bases outside the gene matches. CDR3 length equals 14 residues. Germline CDR1 and CDR2: SGHAT and FQDESV (reference sequence). The CDR3 sequence: CASSLRGGADTQYF. CDR3 DNA sequence: TGTGCCAGCAGCTTACGGGGGGGTGCAGATACGCAGTATTTT.

The chain combines TRBV4-1 with TRBJ1-5; tentatively, D is TRBD1 (5 bases). In germline, CDR1 is MGHRA, CDR2 YSYEKL. Trimming shortened V by 0 bases and J by 6 bases, and 15 bases separated the two germline ends. This CDR3 comprises 16 residues. CDR3 loop: CASSQDGSGGSQPQHF. The CDR3 nucleotides are TGCGCCAGCAGCCAAGACGGTTCCGGGGGAAGTCAGCCCCAGCATTTT.

This chain connects TRBV9 to TRBJ2-3; TRBD1 agrees at 7 bases. The CDR3 contains 16 residues. CDR1 and CDR2 (germline): SGDLS, YYNGEE. With V trimmed by 4 bases and J by 1 base, 9 bases remained unmatched. In nucleotides, the CDR3 is TGTGCCAGCAGCTCTATGACAGGGTGGGGCACAGATACGCAGTATTTT. Translating it yields CASSSMTGWGTDTQYF.

The chain uses TRBV28 and TRBJ1-5; 8 bases are a match to TRBD1. V shed 7 bases, J shed 1 base, and the junction held 21 bases outside the gene matches. This CDR3 has 20 residues. Per germline, CDR1 MDHEN and CDR2 SYDVKM. CDR3 sequence: CASNPLFLGRGRGSNQPQHF. The CDR3 DNA follows: TGTGCCAGCAATCCTCTATTTTTGGGCAGGGGGCGCGGAAGCAATCAGCCCCAGCATTTT.

The V gene is TRBV6-1, the J gene TRBJ2-3; D is tentatively TRBD1 or TRBD2 (5 bases each). V was trimmed by 1 base and J by 1 base, leaving 12 bases between them. The CDR3 is 16 residues long. CDR1 is MNHNS and CDR2 is SASEGT in the germline V gene. CDR3: CASSEVEGLGTDTQYF. CDR3 DNA: TGTGCCAGCAGTGAAGTAGAGGGGCTCGGCACAGATACGCAGTATTTT.

The rearrangement joins TRBV5-1 to TRBJ2-2, with 9 nucleotides matching TRBD1. The germline gives CDR1 SGHRS, CDR2 YFSETQ. CDR3 length equals 19 residues. V trimming: 0 bases; J trimming: 6 bases; junction bases outside the gene matches: 15. The CDR3 here is CASSLGLLRDREKAGELFF. The DNA of the CDR3 is TGCGCCAGCAGCTTGGGTCTTCTACGGGACAGGGAAAAAGCCGGGGAGCTGTTTTTT.

The chain has TRBV30 and TRBJ2-5, with TRBD1 matching over 8 bases. Germline trimming cut 1 base from V and 5 bases from J; bases unmatched to any gene: 6. The CDR3 runs to 14 residues. CDR1 is GTSNPN and CDR2 is SVGIG in the germline V gene (reference sequence). The CDR3 here is CAWSGTGRGETQYF. CDR3 DNA: TGTGCCTGGAGTGGGACAGGGAGAGGTGAGACCCAGTACTTC.

The rearrangement joins TRBV10-3 to TRBJ2-1; either TRBD1 or TRBD2 may fit D (5 bases each). V dropped 0 bases and J dropped 0 bases, with 9 bases sitting between them. The germline V gene encodes CDR1 ENHRY and CDR2 SYGVKD. The CDR3 totals 16 residues. CDR3 protein: CAISESRGASYNEQFF. DNA for the CDR3: TGTGCCATCAGTGAGTCGAGGGGAGCCTCCTACAATGAGCAGTTCTTC.

The chain couples TRBV28 to TRBJ1-2, with D tentatively TRBD1 (5 bases). The CDR3 runs 14 residues. V shed 6 bases and J shed 0 bases, with 11 bases lying between them. The V gene's germline CDR1 is MDHEN and CDR2 SYDVKM. CDR3 protein: CASRAGLSNYGYTF. The CDR3 DNA sequence: TGTGCCAGCAGGGCGGGGCTCTCTAACTATGGCTACACCTTC.